A single sample is the source of the 4 T cell receptor beta chains below, sequenced in a study of cytomegalovirus exposure and HLA in healthy donors. Use of 60 Vbeta and 13 Jbeta primers characterized the PCR. TCRdb's table, derived via immunoSEQ multiplex PCR, lists solely in-frame clones and lacks some. The sample includes some 200,000 clones, around 77% of them seen just once. The sequencing input was PBMCs. These receptors were obtained from a woman aged 25 to 39 in good health and CMV-seronegative.

The V gene is TRBV6-5, the J gene TRBJ1-5; TRBD1 agrees at 7 bases. The V and J ends lost 6 bases and 3 bases, in that order; junction bases with no gene match: 8. The length of the CDR3 is 15 residues. Per the germline V gene, CDR1 is MNHEY and CDR2 is SVGAGI. CDR3 in amino acids: CASSRKQGSNQPQHF. The CDR3 bases are TGTGCCAGCAGCCGAAAACAGGGGTCCAATCAGCCCCAGCATTTT.

The chain is built from TRBV5-1 and TRBJ2-2; TRBD1 is a possible D gene (5 bases). V was cut by 9 bases and J by 5 bases, with 17 bases left in between. Germline V gene data show CDR1 as SGHRS and CDR2 as YFSETQ. The CDR3 has 14 amino acids. The CDR3 DNA reads TGCGCCACCAAGGGCAGGGCGGAGACCGGGGAGCTGTTTTTT. Translation: CATKGRAETGELFF.

This chain uses TRBV5-1 with TRBJ2-5; perhaps TRBD1 as D (6 bases). Germline CDR1 is SGHRS and CDR2 is YFSETQ. The CDR3 consists of 18 residues. V was shortened by 4 bases and J by 2 bases, with 24 bases between the two germline ends. CDR3 in amino acids: CASSPRNLGQMIQETQYF. Here the CDR3 DNA reads TGCGCCAGCAGCCCGAGAAATCTCGGACAGATGATACAAGAGACCCAGTACTTC.

The V gene is TRBV6-5, the J gene TRBJ2-2; a possible D gene is TRBD1 (5 bases). This CDR3 comprises 12 residues. Per the germline V gene, CDR1 is MNHEY and CDR2 is SVGAGI. V was cut by 7 bases and J by 6 bases, with 9 bases left in between. The CDR3: CASNAGSGELFF. The CDR3 nucleotides read TGTGCCAGCAATGCAGGGTCCGGGGAGCTGTTTTTT.